This T cell receptor (beta chain) was found in a study of prognosis after radiotherapy for stage I lung cancer (dated by TCRdb to the early 2020s). Notes on the research overall: Between April 2018 and 2019, 15 to 20 stage I NSCLC patients were enrolled in Nanjing, China. The study sequenced some 38 blood samples from 19 patients, one before and one after SBRT per patient. The study profiled peripheral blood TCR beta repertoires from stage I NSCLC patients before and after stereotactic body radiotherapy and related them to distant failure. In fourteen patients the disease was a newly diagnosed primary stage I lung tumor, whereas a few had oligometastatic NSCLC following surgical resection of the primary tumor. Eleven to twelve patients had adenocarcinoma and about seven had squamous cell carcinoma as the tumor histology. SBRT was not combined with any concurrent therapy in any patient. After SBRT, distant metastases developed in about 20% of the 19 patients at a median of about seven months, while the remaining 15 patients had no significant progression. Ages in the cohort of more than 10 men and over 5 women ranged from roughly 53 to 84 years, with a median of 74. Every patient was deemed medically inoperable, approximately 11 because of comorbidities and more than five because they refused surgery. Image-guided IMRT or VMAT was used to deliver SBRT in 3 to 5 fractions at a biologically effective dose of at least 100 Gy.

The TCR beta CDR3 region was amplified from genomic DNA by two rounds of multiplex PCR. The first PCR round used primers specific to each TRBV and TRBJ gene, with sequences filed in Chinese patent CN105087789A. Universal primers were used in the second round of PCR. The Roche High Pure PCR Template Preparation Kit was used to extract genomic DNA from the frozen PBMCs. An Illumina HiSeq 3000 was used to sequence the libraries paired-end with 151 bp reads. As for the authors' bioinformatics: CutAdapt was used to remove raw reads lacking the multiplex PCR primer sequences. High-quality paired reads were merged into contigs with PEAR. TRB V, D and J gene segments were assigned to each contig with MiXCR by alignment to reference sequences. To remove sequencing errors, CDR3 sequences were clustered according to base quality and sequence similarity. Diversity was measured as Shannon entropy normalized by the natural log of productive TCR sequence number. One minus Shannon entropy divided by the natural log of the number of unique clonotypes was used as the definition of clonality. The Youden index of ROC curves was used to select progression-free survival cut-offs for repertoire metrics, and analyses were performed in R 3.5.3. TCRdb itself trimmed the public reads at Q25 with fastp, ran MiXCR and retained productive beta chains. One record per CDR3 amino acid sequence lists the most common genes and DNA. TCRdb, not the original authors, processed these V and J calls. The sample yields about 36,000 distinct CDR3 sequences; around 34% were counted once. The biggest ten clones account for approximately 16% of the sample.

CDR1 and CDR2 were assigned from the germline V gene (reference sequence) as SEHNR and FQNEAQ. Trimming removed 1 base from V and 4 bases from J, leaving 8 bases between the germline ends. The CDR3, cysteine through phenylalanine, is 15 amino acids long. Of the read, only the CDR3 DNA is kept; its 45 bases are in frame from base 1. Overall study outcomes, separate from this receptor: No adjustment for multiple comparisons was applied to any of the reported P values. Post-SBRT Shannon entropy and its change from baseline were lower in patients who developed distant metastases; baseline Shannon entropy was not associated with metastases. TRBV and TRBJ usage frequencies reportedly differed by metastasis status, in two V genes at baseline and in under 10 V and two J genes after SBRT. The study was limited by the small cohort and short follow-up, and independent validation of the study findings is required. Unique TCR clone counts fell after SBRT (median 10,088 before versus under 8,000 after; Wilcoxon paired P=0.011). No determination of tumor specificity was made for expanded TCR clones.

Many counts were recorded for this clonotype. Its binding antigen is unknown. No qualities accompany the bases; no much larger clone lies one base away. All patients had node-negative disease on CT and PET/CT, and none had a history of other malignancies or had previously received chemotherapy or radiotherapy. At each of two time points, about 6 milliliters of peripheral venous blood were collected into EDTA tubes. Ficoll-Paque Plus density-gradient centrifugation was used to isolate PBMCs. Immediately after collection, samples were stored at -80 degrees C until analysis. This clonotype was sampled from a donor at least 50 years old with non-small cell lung cancer. Recombination connected TRBV7-9 to TRBJ1-6; the D segment could be TRBD1, given 6 matching bases. The source was PBMCs, collected before or after stereotactic body radiation therapy (not recorded which). For the CDR3, the sequence is CASSLGQGYNSPLHF. The nucleotides are TGTGCCAGCAGCTTAGGCCAGGGGTATAATTCACCCCTCCACTTT.